This TCR beta chain was captured in a study of regulatory T cells in long-lasting Graves disease. Combining iRepertoire HTBI primers with Arm-PCR of CDR3 regions, the authors built TCR beta libraries. Via MiXCR, TCRdb re-called the multiplex PCR reads, giving one row per CDR3 protein. The profile shows a few hundred thousand distinct CDR3 sequences, around 19% of them singletons. This sample's time point: newly diagnosed GD, antithyroid drugs for less than 3 months. The TCR library was prepared using RNA isolated from PBMCs. These same records also appear under a second study, on T cells in Graves' hyperthyroidism and ophthalmopathy. That source reports: Newly diagnosed hyperthyroidism, duration under 2 months, in patients aged 18 to 65. HTBI primers were the set used in a first-round RT-PCR of the TCR CDR3.

The sample was peripheral blood mononuclear cells (PBMCs), taken at new diagnosis, from a patient treated with antithyroid drugs. The clonotype originates from a woman aged 25 to 39 with Graves disease.

The CDR3 is CSARDPRGYQREQYF. The CDR3 coding sequence is TGCAGTGCTAGAGATCCCCGGGGATACCAACGCGAGCAGTACTTC. The chain employs TRBV20-1 and TRBJ2-7; D may be TRBD2 (5 bases). From germline, CDR1 is DFQATT and CDR2 SNEGSKA (reference sequence). The CDR3 runs 15 residues. V was clipped by 0 bases and J by 6 bases, with 18 bases between them.